The clone carrying this T cell receptor (beta chain) turned up a few times. Unmatched junction bases numbered 20, after V lost 3 bases and J lost 0 bases. The CDR3 runs 22 residues. The sample belongs to a study of CD8 T cells in ankylosing spondylitis. TCRdb fed the 5' RACE reads into MiXCR, producing one record per CDR3 protein. The repertoire includes around 100,000 distinct CDR3 sequences, less than 25% of them detected once, and roughly an eighth sits in the top ten. Sample: synovial fluid, either unsorted or a sorted T cell fraction (not recorded which). The receptor was isolated from a male donor with ankylosing spondylitis. The chain combines TRBV7-1 with TRBJ1-5; 10 bases align to TRBD1. TRBV7-1 is annotated as an ORF whose role is uncertain. This CDR3 is CASSSTGQGIGELQNSNQPQHF. CDR3 sequence (DNA): TGTGCCAGCAGCTCCACGGGACAGGGGATAGGGGAACTTCAAAATAGCAATCAGCCCCAGCATTTT.